This T cell receptor beta chain was observed in a study of identical twins. Healthy Caucasians supplied all donations. This CDR3 has 13 amino acids. Trimming removed 10 bases at V and 2 bases at J, with 15 bases between. The germline V gene encodes CDR1 MNHEY and CDR2 SMNVEV (reference sequence). This clonotype came up many times. Its specificity is not known. Template switching introduced a universal primer site, and the cDNA bore unique molecular identifiers. TCRdb ran MiXCR on the 5' RACE reads and lists one entry per CDR3 protein. Altogether about 570,000 distinct CDR3 sequences are present, 9.5% to 10% being singletons, with the ten largest covering 2.5% to 3.5%. Study-wide points: The more abundant beta clonotypes in cord blood had fewer insertions, and memory repertoires did not show this.

This sample was shared with a second study, whose subject was yellow fever vaccine responses in identical twins.

Sequencing was done on a sample of PBMCs. The clonotype originates from a woman aged 18 to 35 in good health. The rearrangement joins TRBV27 to TRBJ2-7; D possibly matches TRBD1 or TRBD2 (5 bases each). CDR3 loop: CATRERGPYEQYF. DNA for the CDR3: TGTGCCACCCGAGAAAGGGGACCCTACGAGCAGTACTTC.